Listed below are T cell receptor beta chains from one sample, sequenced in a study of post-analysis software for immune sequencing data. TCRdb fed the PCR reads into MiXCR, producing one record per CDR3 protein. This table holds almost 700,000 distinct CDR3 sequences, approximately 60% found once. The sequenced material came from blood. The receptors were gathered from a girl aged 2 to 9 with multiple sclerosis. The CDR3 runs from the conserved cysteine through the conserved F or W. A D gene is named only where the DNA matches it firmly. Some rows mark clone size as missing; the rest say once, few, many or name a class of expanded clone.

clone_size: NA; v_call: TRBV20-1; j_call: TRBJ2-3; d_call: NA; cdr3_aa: CSATPTAETDTQYF; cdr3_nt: TGCAGTGCTACCCCGACAGCGGAAACAGATACGCAGTATTTT
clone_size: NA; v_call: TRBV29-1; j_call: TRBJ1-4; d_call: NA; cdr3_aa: CSVVRDATNEKLFF; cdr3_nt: TGCAGCGTTGTAAGAGACGCAACTAATGAAAAACTGTTTTTT
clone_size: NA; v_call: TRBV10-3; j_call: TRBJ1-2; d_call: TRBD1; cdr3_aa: CAISEGQGYGYTF; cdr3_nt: TGTGCCATCAGTGAGGGACAGGGATATGGCTACACCTTC
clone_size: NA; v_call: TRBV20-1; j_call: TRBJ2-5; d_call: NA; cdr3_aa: CSARSGQLWGTQYF; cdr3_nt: TGCAGTGCTAGATCCGGGCAGCTCTGGGGGACCCAGTACTTC
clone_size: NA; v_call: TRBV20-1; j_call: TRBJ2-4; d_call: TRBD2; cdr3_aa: CSARGGGIGKNIQYF; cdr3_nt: TGCAGTGCTAGAGGCGGGGGTATCGGCAAAAACATTCAGTACTTC
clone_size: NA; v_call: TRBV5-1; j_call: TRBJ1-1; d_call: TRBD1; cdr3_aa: CASSWGQQNTEVFF; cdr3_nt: TGCGCCAGCAGCTGGGGACAGCAGAACACTGAAGTTTTCTTT
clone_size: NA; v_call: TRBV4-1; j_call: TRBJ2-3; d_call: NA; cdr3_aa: CASSQVWGADTQYF; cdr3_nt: TGCGCCAGCAGCCAAGTTTGGGGGGCAGATACGCAGTATTTT
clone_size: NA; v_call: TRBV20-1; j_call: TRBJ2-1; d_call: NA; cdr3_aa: CSASRAGSSYNEQFF; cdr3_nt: TGCAGTGCTTCCCGTGCGGGAAGCTCCTACAATGAGCAGTTCTTC
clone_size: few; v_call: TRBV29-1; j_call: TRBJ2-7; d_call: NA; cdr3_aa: CSVGALGYEQYF; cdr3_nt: TGCAGCGTTGGAGCCCTAGGTTACGAGCAGTACTTC
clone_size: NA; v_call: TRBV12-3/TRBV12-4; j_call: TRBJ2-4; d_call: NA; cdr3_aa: CAGSLDQNIQYF; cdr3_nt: TGTGCCGGCAGTTTAGATCAGAACATTCAGTACTTC
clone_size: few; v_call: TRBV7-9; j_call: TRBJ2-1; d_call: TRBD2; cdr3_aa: CASSLLVAGGQWIHEQFF; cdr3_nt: TGTGCCAGCAGCCTCCTAGTGGCGGGAGGACAATGGATCCATGAGCAGTTCTTC
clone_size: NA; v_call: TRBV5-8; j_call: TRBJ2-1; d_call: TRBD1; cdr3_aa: CASSLTGGIYNEQFF; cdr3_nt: TGTGCCAGCAGCTTAACAGGGGGGATTTACAATGAGCAGTTCTTC
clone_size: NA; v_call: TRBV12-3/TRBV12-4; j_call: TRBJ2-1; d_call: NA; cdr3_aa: CASSLGPASSYNEQFF; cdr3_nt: TGTGCCAGCAGTTTAGGGCCGGCAAGCTCCTACAATGAGCAGTTCTTC
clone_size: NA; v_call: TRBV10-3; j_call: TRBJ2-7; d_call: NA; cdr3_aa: CAISESSITYEQYF; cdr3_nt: TGTGCCATCAGTGAGTCTAGTATTACCTACGAGCAGTACTTC
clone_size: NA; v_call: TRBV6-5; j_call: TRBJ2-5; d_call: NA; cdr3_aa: CASVGRGDQETRYF; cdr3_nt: TGTGCCAGCGTCGGACGCGGCGACCAAGAGACCCGGTACTTC
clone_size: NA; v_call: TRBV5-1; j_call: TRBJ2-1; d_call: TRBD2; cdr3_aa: CASSFMTSGVQNEQFF; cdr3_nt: TGCGCCAGCAGTTTCATGACTAGCGGGGTCCAGAATGAGCAGTTCTTC
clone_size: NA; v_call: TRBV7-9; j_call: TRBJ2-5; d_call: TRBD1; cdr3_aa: CASSSGTGDYQETQYF; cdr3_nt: TGTGCCAGCAGCTCAGGGACAGGGGACTACCAAGAGACCCAGTACTTC
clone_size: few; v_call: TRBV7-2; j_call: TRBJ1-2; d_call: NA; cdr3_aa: CASSSSTGSPGGYTF; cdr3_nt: TGTGCCAGCAGCTCCTCGACAGGATCCCCTGGGGGCTACACCTTC
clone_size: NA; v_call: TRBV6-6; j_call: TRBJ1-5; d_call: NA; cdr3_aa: CASSYTRGGVNQPQHF; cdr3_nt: TGTGCCAGCAGTTACACACGAGGTGGGGTTAATCAGCCCCAGCATTTT
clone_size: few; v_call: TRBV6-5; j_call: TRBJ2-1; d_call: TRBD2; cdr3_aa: CASSRAGLAGFHEQFF; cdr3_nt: TGTGCCAGCAGCCGAGCGGGGCTAGCGGGGTTCCACGAGCAGTTCTTC
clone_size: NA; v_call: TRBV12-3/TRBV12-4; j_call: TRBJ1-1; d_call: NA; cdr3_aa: CASSTGRDLGAFF; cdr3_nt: TGTGCCAGCAGTACAGGGCGGGACTTGGGAGCTTTCTTT
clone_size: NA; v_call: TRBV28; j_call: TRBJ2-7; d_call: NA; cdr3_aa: CASRPRTPIYEQYF; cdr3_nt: TGTGCCAGCAGGCCAAGGACCCCCATCTACGAGCAGTACTTC
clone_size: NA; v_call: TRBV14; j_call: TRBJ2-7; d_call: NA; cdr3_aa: CASSQAGLTYEQYF; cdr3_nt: TGTGCCAGCAGCCAGGCAGGGTTAACCTACGAGCAGTACTTC
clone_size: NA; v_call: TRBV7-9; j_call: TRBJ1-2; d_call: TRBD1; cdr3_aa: CASSSTDRGLLLYGYTF; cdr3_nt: TGTGCCAGCAGCTCTACTGACAGGGGGCTACTACTTTATGGCTACACCTTC
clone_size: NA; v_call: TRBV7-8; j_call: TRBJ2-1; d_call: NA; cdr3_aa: CASSNRNNEQFF; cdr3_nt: TGTGCCAGCAGCAACAGGAACAATGAGCAGTTCTTC
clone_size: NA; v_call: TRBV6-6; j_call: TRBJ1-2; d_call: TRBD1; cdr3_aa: CASTYRDSYGYTF; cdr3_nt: TGTGCCAGCACCTACCGGGACAGCTATGGCTACACCTTC
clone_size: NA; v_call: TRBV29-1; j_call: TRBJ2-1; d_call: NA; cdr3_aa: CSVVSGLVQFF; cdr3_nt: TGCAGCGTTGTATCGGGGCTAGTACAGTTCTTC
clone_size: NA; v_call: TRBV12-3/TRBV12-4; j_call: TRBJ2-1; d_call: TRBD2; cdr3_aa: CASSVLAGGGSSYNEQFF; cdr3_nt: TGTGCCAGCAGTGTCCTAGCGGGGGGGGGAAGCTCCTACAATGAGCAGTTCTTC
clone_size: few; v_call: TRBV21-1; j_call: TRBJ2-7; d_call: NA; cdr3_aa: CASSKAGQPKSSYEQYF; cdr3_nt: TGTGCCAGCAGCAAAGCCGGACAGCCCAAAAGCTCCTACGAGCAGTACTTC
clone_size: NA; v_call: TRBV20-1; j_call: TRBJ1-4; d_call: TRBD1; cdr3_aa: CSAERTGGSEKLFF; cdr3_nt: TGCAGTGCTGAACGAACAGGGGGCTCTGAAAAACTGTTTTTT
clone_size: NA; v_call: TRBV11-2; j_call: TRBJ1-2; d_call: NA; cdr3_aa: CASSLDPAVHDGYTF; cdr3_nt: TGTGCCAGCAGCTTAGATCCGGCAGTGCACGATGGCTACACCTTC
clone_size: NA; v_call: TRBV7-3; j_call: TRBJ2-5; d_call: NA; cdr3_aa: CASSFGDGQETQYF; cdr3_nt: TGTGCCAGCAGCTTTGGGGACGGTCAAGAGACCCAGTACTTC
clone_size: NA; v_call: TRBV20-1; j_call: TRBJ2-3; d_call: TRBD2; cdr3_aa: CSARQTGGGTQYF; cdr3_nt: TGCAGTGCTAGACAGACGGGGGGTGGTACGCAGTATTTT
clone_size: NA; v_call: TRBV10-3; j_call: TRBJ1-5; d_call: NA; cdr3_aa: CAISESTRGNSNQPQHF; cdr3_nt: TGTGCCATCAGTGAGTCGACTCGGGGGAATAGCAATCAGCCCCAGCATTTT
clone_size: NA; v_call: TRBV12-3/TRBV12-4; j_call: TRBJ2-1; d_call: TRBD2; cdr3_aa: CASTSEGRGGSYNEQFF; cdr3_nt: TGTGCCAGCACCTCAGAGGGTCGGGGGGGCTCCTACAATGAGCAGTTCTTC